The clone carrying this T cell receptor (beta chain) came up a few times. Its antigen is still unknown. The data stem from a study of post-analysis software for immune sequencing data. V was pared by 0 bases and J by 7 bases, with 4 bases of the junction left unmatched. Germline V gene sequence: CDR1 SGHRS, CDR2 YFSETQ. The CDR3 is 14 residues long. General observations from the study: When compared against controls, multiple sclerosis patients showed significantly lower normalized Chao1 diversity. In patients, TRBV5-6, TRBV5-1 and TRBV20-1 belonged to about five TRBV segments found more frequently than in controls.

Unique molecular identifiers featured in each of the TCR beta cDNA libraries. TCRdb itself ran the PCR reads through MiXCR, one entry per CDR3 protein. This table has 740,000 or so distinct CDR3 sequences, approximately 57% appearing once. The chain employs TRBV5-1 and TRBJ2-1; 7 bases agree with TRBD2. The sequenced sample was blood. The TCR sequence derives from a girl aged 10 to 17 with multiple sclerosis. The CDR3 protein is CASSLDGGGNEQFF. CDR3 DNA sequence: TGCGCCAGCAGCTTGGACGGGGGAGGGAATGAGCAGTTCTTC.